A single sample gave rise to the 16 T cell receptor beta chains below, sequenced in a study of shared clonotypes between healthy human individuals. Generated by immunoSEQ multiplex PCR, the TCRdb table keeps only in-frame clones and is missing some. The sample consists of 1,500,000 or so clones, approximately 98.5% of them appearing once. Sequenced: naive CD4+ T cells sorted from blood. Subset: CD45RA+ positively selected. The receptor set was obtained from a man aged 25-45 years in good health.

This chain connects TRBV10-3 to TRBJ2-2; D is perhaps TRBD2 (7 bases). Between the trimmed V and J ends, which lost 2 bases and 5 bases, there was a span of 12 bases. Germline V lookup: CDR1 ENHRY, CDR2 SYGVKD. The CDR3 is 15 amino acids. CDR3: CAISELRGLTGELFF. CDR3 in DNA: TGTGCCATCAGTGAGCTGCGGGGGCTAACCGGGGAGCTGTTTTTT.

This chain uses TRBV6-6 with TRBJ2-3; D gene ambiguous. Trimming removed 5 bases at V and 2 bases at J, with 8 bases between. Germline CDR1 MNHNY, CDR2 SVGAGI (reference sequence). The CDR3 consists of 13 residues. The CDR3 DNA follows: TGTGCCAGCAGTCGGAGAGACACAGATACGCAGTATTTT. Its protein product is CASSRRDTDTQYF.

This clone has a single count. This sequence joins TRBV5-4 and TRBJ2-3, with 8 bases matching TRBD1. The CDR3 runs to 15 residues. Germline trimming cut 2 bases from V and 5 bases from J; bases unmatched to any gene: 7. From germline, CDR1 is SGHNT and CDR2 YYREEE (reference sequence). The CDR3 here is CASSFLSRGQDTQYF. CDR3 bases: TGTGCCAGCAGCTTCCTCAGCAGGGGGCAAGATACGCAGTATTTT.

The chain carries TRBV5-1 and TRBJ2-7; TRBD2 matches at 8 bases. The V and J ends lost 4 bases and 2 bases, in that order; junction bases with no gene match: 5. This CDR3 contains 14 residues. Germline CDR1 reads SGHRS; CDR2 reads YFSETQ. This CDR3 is CASSTVAGTYEQYF. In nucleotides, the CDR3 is TGCGCCAGCAGCACCGTAGCGGGGACCTACGAGCAGTACTTC.

CDR3 protein: CASSRFGRAHEQFF. The DNA for the CDR3 is TGTGCCAGCAGCCGTTTCGGCAGGGCCCATGAGCAGTTCTTC. The rearrangement uses TRBV7-9 and TRBJ2-1; TRBD1 is a possible D gene (5 bases). Germline V gene data show CDR1 as SEHNR and CDR2 as FQNEAQ (reference sequence). The length of the CDR3 is 14 residues. Trimming cost V 5 bases and J 8 bases, with 16 bases left between them.

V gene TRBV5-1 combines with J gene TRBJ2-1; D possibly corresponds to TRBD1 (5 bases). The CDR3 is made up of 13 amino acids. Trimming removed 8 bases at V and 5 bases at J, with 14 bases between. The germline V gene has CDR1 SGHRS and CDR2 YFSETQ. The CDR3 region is CASRLGANNEQFF. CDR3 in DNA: TGCGCCAGTCGTCTTGGGGCAAACAATGAGCAGTTCTTC.

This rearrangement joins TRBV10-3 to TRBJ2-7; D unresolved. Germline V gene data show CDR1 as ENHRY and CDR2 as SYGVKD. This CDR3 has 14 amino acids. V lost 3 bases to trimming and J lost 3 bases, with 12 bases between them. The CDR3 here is CAISDKGPDYEQYF. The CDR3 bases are TGTGCCATCAGTGACAAGGGCCCCGACTACGAGCAGTACTTC.

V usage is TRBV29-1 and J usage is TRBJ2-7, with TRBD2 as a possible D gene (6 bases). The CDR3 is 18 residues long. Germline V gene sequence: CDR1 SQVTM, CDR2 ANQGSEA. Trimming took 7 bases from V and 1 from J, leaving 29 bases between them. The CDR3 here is CSAHVKAGNTYGSYEQYF. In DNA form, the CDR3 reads TGCAGCGCCCACGTTAAGGCGGGGAATACCTATGGGTCCTACGAGCAGTACTTC.

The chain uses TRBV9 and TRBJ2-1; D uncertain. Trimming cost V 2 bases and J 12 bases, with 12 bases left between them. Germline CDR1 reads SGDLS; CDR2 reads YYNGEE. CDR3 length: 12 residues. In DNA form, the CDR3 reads TGTGCCAGCAGCGTCTCGGACCATCGGCAGTTCTTC. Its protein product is CASSVSDHRQFF.

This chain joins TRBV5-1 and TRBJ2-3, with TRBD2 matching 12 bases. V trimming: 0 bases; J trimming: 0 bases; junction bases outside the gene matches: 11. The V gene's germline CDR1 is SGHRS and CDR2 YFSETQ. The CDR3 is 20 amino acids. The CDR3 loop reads CASSLELAGGSVFSTDTQYF. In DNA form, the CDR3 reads TGCGCCAGCAGCTTGGAACTAGCGGGAGGTTCAGTCTTTAGCACAGATACGCAGTATTTT.

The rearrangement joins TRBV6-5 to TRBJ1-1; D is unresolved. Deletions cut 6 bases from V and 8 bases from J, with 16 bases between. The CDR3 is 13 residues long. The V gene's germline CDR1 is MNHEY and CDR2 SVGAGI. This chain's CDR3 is CASRTPGGLEAFF. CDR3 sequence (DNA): TGTGCCAGCAGGACCCCCGGAGGCTTAGAAGCTTTCTTT.

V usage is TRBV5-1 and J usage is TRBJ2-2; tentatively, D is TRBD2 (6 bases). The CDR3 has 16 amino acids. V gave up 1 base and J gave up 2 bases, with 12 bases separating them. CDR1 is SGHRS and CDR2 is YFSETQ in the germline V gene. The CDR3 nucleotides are TGCGCCAGCAGCTTGCAGATAGCGGCAAACACCGGGGAGCTGTTTTTT. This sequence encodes CASSLQIAANTGELFF.

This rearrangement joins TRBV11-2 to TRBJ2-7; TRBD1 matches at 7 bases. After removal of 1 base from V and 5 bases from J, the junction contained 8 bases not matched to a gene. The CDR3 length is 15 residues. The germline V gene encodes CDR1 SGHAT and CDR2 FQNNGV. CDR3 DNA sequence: TGTGCCAGCAGCTTAGTTAAGGGGGCATATCACGAGCAGTACTTC. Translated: CASSLVKGAYHEQYF.

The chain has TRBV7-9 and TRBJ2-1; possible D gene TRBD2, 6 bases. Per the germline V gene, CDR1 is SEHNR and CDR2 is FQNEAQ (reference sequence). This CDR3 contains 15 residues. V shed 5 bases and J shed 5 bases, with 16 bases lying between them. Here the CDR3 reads CASSERLGADNEQFF. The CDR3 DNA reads TGTGCCAGCAGCGAACGACTAGGTGCGGACAATGAGCAGTTCTTC.

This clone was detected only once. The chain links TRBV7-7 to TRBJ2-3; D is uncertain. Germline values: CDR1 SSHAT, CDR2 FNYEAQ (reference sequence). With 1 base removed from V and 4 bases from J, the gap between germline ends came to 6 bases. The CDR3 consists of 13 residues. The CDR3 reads CASSLGGADTQYF. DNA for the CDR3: TGTGCCAGCAGCTTAGGCGGTGCAGATACGCAGTATTTT.

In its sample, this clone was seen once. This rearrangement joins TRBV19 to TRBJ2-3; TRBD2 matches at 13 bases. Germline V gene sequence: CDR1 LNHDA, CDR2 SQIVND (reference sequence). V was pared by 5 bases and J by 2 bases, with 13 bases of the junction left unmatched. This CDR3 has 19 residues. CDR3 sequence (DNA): TGTGCCAGTAGTTCCTCGACTAGCGGGAGGTTCTTTCTCACAGATACGCAGTATTTT. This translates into CASSSSTSGRFFLTDTQYF.